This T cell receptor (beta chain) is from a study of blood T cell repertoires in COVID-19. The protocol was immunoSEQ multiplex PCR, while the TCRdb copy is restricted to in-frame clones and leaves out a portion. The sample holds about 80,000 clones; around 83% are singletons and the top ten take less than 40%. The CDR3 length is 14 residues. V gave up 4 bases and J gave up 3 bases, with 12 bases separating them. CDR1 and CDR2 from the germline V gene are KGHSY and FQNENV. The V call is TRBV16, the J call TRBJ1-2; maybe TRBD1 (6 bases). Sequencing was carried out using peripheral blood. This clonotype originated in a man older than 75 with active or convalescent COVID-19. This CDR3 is CASSPTHRDYGYTF. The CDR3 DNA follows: TGTGCCAGCAGCCCGACTCACAGGGACTATGGCTACACCTTC.